The 30 T cell receptor beta chains in this list originate from one sample, sequenced in a study of T cells in Graves' hyperthyroidism and ophthalmopathy. RNA transcripts were the template for amplifying TCR beta CDR3 regions. Initially, a first-round RT-PCR of the TCR CDR3 employed the HTBI primer set. Using its own MiXCR run on the multiplex PCR reads, TCRdb lists one record per CDR3 protein. The top ten clones hold under 35% of a sample with about 250,000 distinct CDR3 sequences, 12% to 15% of them seen once. Material: blood. The receptors shown here come from a woman aged 45 to 65 with Graves' hyperthyroidism that later progressed to Graves' ophthalmopathy.

Worth noting for this clonotype: This sequence may be a read error, since a much larger clone differs from it by one base. The rearrangement uses TRBV6-1 and TRBJ2-6, with no clear D. CDR3 length: 16 amino acids. Germline V CDR1 and CDR2: MNHNS, SASEGT. V was shortened by 6 bases and J by 0 bases, with 12 bases between the two germline ends. The DNA of the CDR3 is TGTGCCAGCAGCCGGCCTGTGGGCTCTGGGGCCAACGTCCTGACTTTC. Translated, it gives CASSRPVGSGANVLTF.

This clonotype was observed at least ten times. DNA of the CDR3: TGTGCCAGCAGTCTGGACAGGGGGGGGAATCAGCCCCAGCATTTT. Translation: CASSLDRGGNQPQHF. This chain uses TRBV28 with TRBJ1-5; TRBD1 agrees at 10 bases. This CDR3 spans 15 amino acids. Trimming took 5 bases from V and 4 from J; bases not matched to a gene: 5. Germline V gene sequence: CDR1 MDHEN, CDR2 SYDVKM.

This clonotype was detected ten times or more. The chain couples TRBV6-1 to TRBJ2-3; a possible D gene is TRBD1 (6 bases). Between the trimmed V and J ends, which lost 6 bases and 5 bases, there was a span of 9 bases. The CDR3 length is 12 residues. Looked up from germline, CDR1 is MNHNS and CDR2 is SASEGT. The DNA for the CDR3 is TGTGCCAGCAGCACGGACAGAGATACGCAGTATTTT. Its protein product is CASSTDRDTQYF.

This clonotype occurred a few times. The chain is built from TRBV3-1 and TRBJ2-2, with 10 bases lining up with TRBD2. The CDR3 sequence is 16 residues long. Per germline, CDR1 LGHDT and CDR2 YNNKEL (reference sequence). V was clipped by 0 bases and J by 5 bases; unmatched bases: 3. The DNA for the CDR3 is TGTGCCAGCAGCCAAGATCGTAGCGGGGGGACCGGGGAGCTGTTTTTT. Its translation is CASSQDRSGGTGELFF. Combining the CDR3 with reference TRBV3-1 and TRBJ2-2 gives the whole variable domain DTAVSQTPKYLVTQMGNDKSIKCEQNLGHDTMYWYKQDSKKFLKIMFSYNNKELIINETVPNRFSPKSPDKAHLNLHINSLELGDSAVYFCASSQDRSGGTGELFFGEGSRLTVL.

This clonotype was picked up many times. The chain recombines TRBV6-2 or TRBV6-3 with TRBJ2-1; D call uncertain. CDR1 and CDR2 from the germline V gene are MNHEY and SVGEGT. This CDR3 is 15 amino acids long. The ends were cut back, 7 bases at V and 7 bases at J, with 20 bases in the middle. The CDR3 protein is CASTHSRPLGNEQFF. In DNA form, the CDR3 reads TGTGCCAGCACCCACTCCAGGCCCCTGGGGAATGAGCAGTTCTTC.

The table lists this clonotype with many counts. The chain uses TRBV9 and TRBJ1-4; the D gene is possibly TRBD1 (5 bases). V lost 4 bases, J lost 8 bases, and 21 bases lay in between. Germline assignment: CDR1 SGDLS and CDR2 YYNGEE. CDR3 size: 16 residues. For the CDR3, the DNA is TGTGCCAGCAGCCCGGGGGAGGACGACCCTAGGGAAAAACTGTTTTTT. It yields the protein CASSPGEDDPREKLFF.

This chain connects TRBV19 to TRBJ2-3; D is possibly TRBD2 (5 bases). V was pared by 6 bases and J by 1 base, with 14 bases between. Germline lookup yields CDR1 LNHDA and CDR2 SQIVND (reference sequence). This CDR3 is 15 amino acids long. The CDR3 region has the DNA TGTGCCAGTAGCAGAGGGCCTGACGGCACAGATACGCAGTATTTT. This sequence encodes CASSRGPDGTDTQYF.

This clonotype has ten or more counts. The genes are TRBV5-1 and TRBJ1-5; 8 bases are a match to TRBD1. V lost 3 bases and J lost 2; bases outside the gene matches: 7. This CDR3 region has 16 residues. Germline CDR1 reads SGHRS; CDR2 reads YFSETQ. The CDR3 DNA follows: TGCGCCAGCAGCTCTGGACAGGGTGGGGGCAATCAGCCCCAGCATTTT. Encoded protein: CASSSGQGGGNQPQHF. The full variable domain, with the rest looked up from reference TRBV5-1 and TRBJ1-5, is KAGVTQTPRYLIKTRGQQVTLSCSPISGHRSVSWYQQTPGQGLQFLFEYFSETQRNKGNFPGRFSGRQFSNSRSEMNVSTLELGDSALYLCASSSGQGGGNQPQHFGDGTRLSIL.

The chain carries TRBV4-1 and TRBJ1-2; D is ambiguous. CDR3 length equals 15 residues. V was shortened by 0 bases and J by 8 bases, with 16 bases between the two germline ends. CDR1 is MGHRA and CDR2 is YSYEKL in the germline V gene. The DNA of the CDR3 is TGCGCCAGCAGCCAAGATCGACGGGGAGAGGAGGGCTACACCTTC. Protein: CASSQDRRGEEGYTF.

This clonotype was counted ten times or more. The CDR3 DNA reads as TGTGCCAGCAGTTTATTCGGGGGCGGTGAAGCTTTCTTT. Translating it yields CASSLFGGGEAFF. V usage is TRBV27 and J usage is TRBJ1-1; tentative D call: TRBD1 (6 bases). The germline V gene encodes CDR1 MNHEY and CDR2 SMNVEV (reference sequence). The CDR3 runs 13 residues. The V gene lost 1 base and the J gene lost 7 bases, with 10 bases spanning the gap.

This clonotype occurred many times. V and J are TRBV4-1 and TRBJ2-3, with a weak D call TRBD2 (5 bases). The CDR3 sequence is 13 residues long. With 4 bases removed from V and 3 bases from J, the gap between germline ends came to 8 bases. The germline V gene has CDR1 MGHRA and CDR2 YSYEKL. CDR3 residues: CASSPGWTDTQYF. In nucleotides, the CDR3 is TGCGCCAGCAGCCCGGGATGGACAGATACGCAGTATTTT.

The J gene is TRBJ2-5, the V gene TRBV6-2 or TRBV6-3; D is unclear. This CDR3 is 12 amino acids long. The V and J ends lost 8 bases and 2 bases respectively, with 9 bases between them. CDR1 is MNHEY and CDR2 is SVGEGT in the germline V gene. Written as DNA, the CDR3 is TGTGCCAGCCATCCCGGACAAGAGACCCAGTACTTC. Protein product: CASHPGQETQYF.

This clonotype was seen many times. The chain combines TRBV12-3 or TRBV12-4 with TRBJ1-1; no clear D gene. This CDR3 has 13 residues. The V end lost 7 bases, the J end lost 1 base, and 10 bases lay between the germline ends. The CDR3 loop reads CASMRLPNTEAFF. CDR3 coding DNA: TGTGCCAGCATGAGGCTCCCGAACACTGAAGCTTTCTTT.

This clonotype was observed at least ten times. The V and J genes are TRBV7-2 and TRBJ2-1, with 14 nucleotides matching TRBD2. This CDR3 contains 20 residues. After removal of 5 bases from V and 3 bases from J, the junction contained 15 bases not matched to a gene. CDR1 is SGHTA and CDR2 is FQGNSA in the germline V gene. The CDR3 protein is CASSPAGGTSGRLIYNEQFF. The CDR3 nucleotides read TGTGCCAGCAGCCCAGCGGGCGGGACTAGCGGGAGATTGATCTACAATGAGCAGTTCTTC.

Many counts were recorded for this clonotype. V and J are TRBV28 and TRBJ2-1; tentatively, D is TRBD1 or TRBD2 (5 bases each). This CDR3 is 16 amino acids long. Per germline, CDR1 MDHEN and CDR2 SYDVKM. The germline V and J ends were trimmed by 5 bases and 2 bases, with 16 bases remaining between them. The CDR3 reads CASSNPRGRTYNEQFF. CDR3 bases: TGTGCCAGCAGTAACCCCCGGGGACGCACCTACAATGAGCAGTTCTTC.

The chain has TRBV10-1 and TRBJ1-2; 10 nucleotides align to TRBD1. V was pared by 9 bases and J by 8 bases, with 27 bases of the junction left unmatched. The CDR3 totals 19 residues. Germline V gene lookup returns CDR1 WNHNN and CDR2 SYGVQD (reference sequence). DNA of the CDR3: TGCGCCAGGCCCCAAGGTCCCTGGGCTCAGGGACAGGGGAAAGGAGGCTACACCTTC. As protein: CARPQGPWAQGQGKGGYTF.

This clonotype was seen at least ten times. The chain employs TRBV5-1 and TRBJ2-1, with D maybe TRBD2 (5 bases). The CDR3 extends over 16 amino acids. Trimming pared 0 bases from V and 0 bases from J, leaving 10 bases between. Germline-derived CDR1 and CDR2 are SGHRS and YFSETQ. The CDR3 DNA reads TGCGCCAGCAGCTTGGCCGGCCTAGCCTCCTACAATGAGCAGTTCTTC. Amino acids: CASSLAGLASYNEQFF. Using reference TRBV5-1 and TRBJ2-1 for the parts outside the CDR3, the full variable domain is KAGVTQTPRYLIKTRGQQVTLSCSPISGHRSVSWYQQTPGQGLQFLFEYFSETQRNKGNFPGRFSGRQFSNSRSEMNVSTLELGDSALYLCASSLAGLASYNEQFFGPGTRLTVL.

This clonotype was counted at least ten times. The CDR3 loop reads CASSSGLLSEKLFF. CDR3 nucleotides: TGTGCCAGCAGTTCAGGTCTTCTTAGTGAAAAACTGTTTTTT. The genes are TRBV6-1 and TRBJ1-4; D is unclear. The ends were cut back, 5 bases at V and 7 bases at J, with 14 bases in the middle. There are 14 residues in the CDR3. Germline V CDR1 and CDR2: MNHNS, SASEGT.

This clonotype appeared many times. V and J are TRBV20-1 and TRBJ2-7; D remains unclear. Trimming removed 4 bases from V and 3 bases from J, with 4 bases in between. Germline CDR1 DFQATT, CDR2 SNEGSKA (reference sequence). This CDR3 has 10 residues. The DNA for the CDR3 is TGCAGTGCTAACAACTACGAGCAGTACTTC. Its translation is CSANNYEQYF.

The rearrangement joins TRBV5-1 to TRBJ1-2, with TRBD1 identical over 8 bases. The CDR3 extends over 18 amino acids. The germline gives CDR1 SGHRS, CDR2 YFSETQ. Trimming took 7 bases from V and 5 from J; bases not matched to a gene: 22. Here the CDR3 DNA reads TGCGCCAGCTCCGGGCCCCAAACAGGGGGGCGAATTGGATATGGCTACACCTTC. It specifies CASSGPQTGGRIGYGYTF.

The chain is built from TRBV19 and TRBJ2-2, with a weak D call TRBD1 (5 bases). CDR1 LNHDA and CDR2 SQIVND come from the germline V gene (reference sequence). V was shortened by 6 bases and J by 8 bases, with 13 bases between the two germline ends. The CDR3 has 13 amino acids. CDR3 sequence reads: CASSGSGKGELFF. The CDR3 coding sequence is TGTGCCAGTAGCGGCTCAGGGAAGGGGGAGCTGTTTTTT.

This clonotype was detected only a few times. The gene calls are TRBV6-1 and TRBJ1-4; D unclear. CDR3 size: 13 residues. The germline V and J ends were trimmed by 4 bases and 4 bases, with 7 bases remaining between them. Germline CDR1 reads MNHNS; CDR2 reads SASEGT. The CDR3 is CASSVRLNEKLFF. In DNA form, the CDR3 reads TGTGCCAGCAGTGTAAGGCTTAATGAAAAACTGTTTTTT.

CDR3 protein: CASSWDRAEFF. The CDR3 DNA sequence: TGTGCCAGCAGCTGGGACAGGGCGGAGTTCTTC. V is TRBV7-9 and J is TRBJ2-1; TRBD1 matches 9 bases. Trimming removed 4 bases from V and 14 bases from J; junction bases left unmatched: 3. Germline CDR1 reads SEHNR; CDR2 reads FQNEAQ (reference sequence). This CDR3 is 11 amino acids long.

This clonotype was recorded at least ten times. The chain combines TRBV6-5 with TRBJ2-1; 7 bases are a match to TRBD2. The CDR3 contains 12 residues. V lost 0 bases to trimming and J lost 10 bases; unmatched junction nucleotides: 0. Germline CDR1 is MNHEY and CDR2 is SVGAGI. As DNA, the CDR3 is TGTGCCAGCAGTTACTCGCGGGAGGAGCAGTTCTTC. Protein: CASSYSREEQFF.

There are many counts of this clonotype. V usage is TRBV7-9 and J usage is TRBJ2-7, with 8 bases lining up with TRBD2. The germline gives CDR1 SEHNR, CDR2 FQNEAQ (reference sequence). The CDR3 sequence is 15 residues long. The V and J ends lost 2 bases and 4 bases, in that order; junction bases with no gene match: 7. The CDR3, as DNA: TGTGCCAGCAGCTTATTTGGAGCGGGAGAATACGAGCAGTACTTC. Protein product: CASSLFGAGEYEQYF.

This clonotype was detected only a few times. The J gene is TRBJ2-7, the V gene TRBV27; 12 nucleotides agree with TRBD1. This CDR3 is built from 19 residues. V shed 5 bases, J shed 1 base, and the junction held 15 bases outside the gene matches. The germline V gene encodes CDR1 MNHEY and CDR2 SMNVEV (reference sequence). The CDR3 here is CASSHQYPGQGAGSYEQYF. Written as DNA, the CDR3 is TGTGCCAGCAGTCACCAATACCCGGGACAGGGGGCAGGGTCCTACGAGCAGTACTTC.

This clonotype showed up many times. V gene TRBV12-3 or TRBV12-4 combines with J gene TRBJ1-1; D not certain. V was pared by 0 bases and J by 1 base, with 3 bases between. CDR3 length equals 13 residues. CDR3 sequence: CASSLAQNTEAFF. CDR3 bases: TGTGCCAGCAGTTTAGCCCAGAACACTGAAGCTTTCTTT.

This clonotype has ten or more counts. This chain connects TRBV29-1 to TRBJ1-1, with D uncertain. The CDR3 extends over 12 amino acids. V lost 7 bases to trimming and J lost 6 bases, with 15 bases between them. Germline lookup yields CDR1 SQVTM and CDR2 ANQGSEA. The CDR3 here is CSATTGGAEAFF. The CDR3 bases are TGCAGCGCCACAACCGGAGGAGCTGAAGCTTTCTTT. Complete variable domain (other parts from reference TRBV29-1 and TRBJ1-1): SAVISQKPSRDICQRGTSLTIQCQVDSQVTMMFWYRQQPGQSLTLIATANQGSEATYESGFVIDKFPISRPNLTFSTLTVSNMSPEDSSIYLCSATTGGAEAFFGQGTRLTVV.

This clonotype was seen many times. The chain carries TRBV14 and TRBJ2-7, with no clear D. The CDR3 length is 12 residues. Germline values: CDR1 SGHDN, CDR2 FVKESK. The V end lost 8 bases, the J end lost 2 bases, and 10 bases lay between the germline ends. For the CDR3, the DNA is TGTGCCAGCGGGCGGTTTACCTACGAGCAGTACTTC. It yields the protein CASGRFTYEQYF. The full variable domain, in which reference TRBV14 and TRBJ2-7 provide the parts outside the CDR3, is EAGVTQFPSHSVIEKGQTVTLRCDPISGHDNLYWYRRVMGKEIKFLLHFVKESKQDESGMPNNRFLAERTGGTYSTLKVQPAELEDSGVYFCASGRFTYEQYFGPGTRLTVT.

In its sample, this clonotype was seen a few times. The chain uses TRBV6-1 and TRBJ2-2; D call uncertain. Trimming stripped 7 bases from V and 2 bases from J, with 11 bases between. This CDR3 is 14 amino acids long. Germline CDR1 and CDR2: MNHNS and SASEGT. The CDR3 nucleotides read TGTGCCAGCACTCCCCAGGTTAACACCGGGGAGCTGTTTTTT. This codes for CASTPQVNTGELFF.